These 23 T cell receptor beta chains were all obtained from the same sample, sequenced in a study of molecular identifiers for immune sequencing clone quantification. TCRdb processed the PCR reads anew with MiXCR; each CDR3 protein has one entry. The data contain over 60,000 distinct CDR3 sequences, around 19% of them singletons. The sequenced sample consisted of naive CD8+ T cells from blood, with Jurkat cell RNA spiked in. Regarding subset: FACS-sorted CD8+CD4-CCR7+CD45RA+ naive T cells. These receptors came from a human donor in good health. Some libraries in this study had Jurkat cell RNA spiked in.

This clonotype was observed a single time. The chain couples TRBV6-6 to TRBJ2-7, with D perhaps being TRBD1 or TRBD2 (6 bases each). The germline gives CDR1 MNHNY, CDR2 SVGAGI (reference sequence). Between the trimmed V and J ends, which lost 0 bases and 6 bases, there was a span of 9 bases. The CDR3 is made up of 13 amino acids. CDR3 protein: CASSYSGGCEQYF. The CDR3 DNA is TGTGCCAGCAGTTACTCGGGGGGCTGCGAGCAGTACTTC.

This clonotype was counted at least ten times. The genes are TRBV18 and TRBJ2-3, with 13 nucleotides matching TRBD2. Trimming at V came to 3 bases and at J to 3 bases, leaving 3 bases not matched to a gene. The CDR3 has 16 residues. CDR1 and CDR2 from the germline V gene are KGHSH and LQKENI. CDR3 loop: CASSPVGLAGTDTQYF. CDR3 coding DNA: TGTGCCAGCTCACCTGTGGGACTAGCGGGAACAGATACGCAGTATTTT.

This clonotype was found a few times. CDR3 in amino acids: CASSQDEAREAVGDTQYF. The CDR3 DNA reads as TGTGCCAGCAGCCAAGATGAGGCACGGGAGGCGGTCGGGGATACGCAGTATTTT. This rearrangement joins TRBV4-2 to TRBJ2-3; 7 nucleotides align to TRBD2. The CDR3 extends over 18 amino acids. The germline gives CDR1 LGHNA, CDR2 YNFKEQ. The junction had 15 bases not matched to a gene; V was cut back by 0 bases and J by 6 bases.

This clonotype was counted many times. The chain joins TRBV5-5 to TRBJ2-7, with TRBD1 matching 8 bases. Trimming cost V 1 base and J 1 base; bases outside gene matches: 13. The length of the CDR3 is 18 residues. Germline V gene data show CDR1 as SGHKS and CDR2 as YYEKEE (reference sequence). In nucleotides, the CDR3 is TGTGCCAGCAGCTTGAAGCCTCGAGGACAGGGAATTTCCTACGAGCAGTACTTC. Residues: CASSLKPRGQGISYEQYF. Together with reference TRBV5-5 and TRBJ2-7, the CDR3 gives the full variable domain: DAGVTQSPTHLIKTRGQQVTLRCSPISGHKSVSWYQQVLGQGPQFIFQYYEKEERGRGNFPDRFSARQFPNYSSELNVNALLLGDSALYLCASSLKPRGQGISYEQYFGPGTRLTVT.

This clonotype appeared many times. V usage is TRBV6-6 and J usage is TRBJ2-2; 10 bases are a match to TRBD2. The CDR3 has 15 residues. Trimming took 2 bases from V and 7 from J; bases not matched to a gene: 4. The V gene's germline CDR1 is MNHNY and CDR2 SVGAGI (reference sequence). CDR3 loop: CASSYVLAGYGELFF. CDR3 coding DNA: TGTGCCAGCAGTTACGTACTAGCGGGATACGGGGAGCTGTTTTTT.

Here the CDR3 DNA reads TGTGCCAGCAGCGTAGGTGGCAGAACTAACTATGGCTACACCTTC. It yields the protein CASSVGGRTNYGYTF. The rearrangement joins TRBV9 to TRBJ1-2; unclear D gene. Trimming left V 0 bases short and J 0 bases short, with 9 bases between. CDR3 length equals 15 residues. Germline V gene data show CDR1 as SGDLS and CDR2 as YYNGEE.

This clonotype was seen many times. The chain has TRBV7-6 and TRBJ2-7; 10 bases map to TRBD2. The germline gives CDR1 SGHVS, CDR2 FNYEAQ. This CDR3 is built from 14 residues. After removal of 3 bases from V and 3 bases from J, the junction contained 2 bases not matched to a gene. The CDR3 DNA sequence: TGTGCCAGCAGCTTGGAGCGGGAGGGCTACGAGCAGTACTTC. Protein product: CASSLEREGYEQYF. The full variable domain, with the rest looked up from reference TRBV7-6 and TRBJ2-7, is GAGVSQSPRYKVTKRGQDVALRCDPISGHVSLYWYRQALGQGPEFLTYFNYEAQQDKSGLPNDRFSAERPEGSISTLTIQRTEQRDSAMYRCASSLEREGYEQYFGPGTRLTVT.

This clonotype turned up a few times. This chain connects TRBV20-1 to TRBJ2-5; tentative D call: TRBD2 (5 bases). The CDR3 covers 15 residues. The germline V gene encodes CDR1 DFQATT and CDR2 SNEGSKA (reference sequence). The V end was cut by 5 bases, the J end by 1 base, with 17 bases between. The CDR3 spells CSAVTIAAGQETQYF. The CDR3 nucleotides read TGCAGTGCTGTGACCATCGCGGCGGGCCAAGAGACCCAGTACTTC.

The sample holds many counts of this clonotype. V is TRBV3-1 and J is TRBJ2-3, with D possibly being TRBD2 (5 bases). The CDR3 is 14 amino acids. The V and J ends lost 3 bases and 6 bases respectively, with 13 bases between them. Germline values: CDR1 LGHDT, CDR2 YNNKEL (reference sequence). In DNA form, the CDR3 reads TGTGCCAGCAGCCAGACCTCCGGACTGGATACGCAGTATTTT. Protein sequence: CASSQTSGLDTQYF.

As regards this clonotype: A read error is possible here, since a much larger clone lies one base away. The V and J genes are TRBV7-9 and TRBJ1-5; D is perhaps TRBD1 (5 bases). Germline-derived CDR1 and CDR2 are SEHNR and FQNEAQ (reference sequence). The CDR3 covers 14 residues. CDR3 coding DNA: TGTGCCGGCAGCTTAGAAGGCAGTGGGGGGCCCCAGCATTTT. Its translation is CAGSLEGSGGPQHF.

This clonotype was counted a few times. The junction departs from the called germline gene at one end, perhaps through a read error. This rearrangement joins TRBV19 to TRBJ1-1; D is uncertain. There are 13 residues in the CDR3. Per the germline V gene, CDR1 is LNHDA and CDR2 is SQIVND (reference sequence). CDR3 region: CASSLVRNTEAFF. CDR3 sequence (DNA): TGTGCCAGTAGTCTCGTCAGGAACACTGAGGCTTTCTTT. Combining the CDR3 with reference TRBV19 and TRBJ1-1 gives the whole variable domain DGGITQSPKYLFRKEGQNVTLSCEQNLNHDAMYWYRQDPGQGLRLIYYSQIVNDFQKGDIAEGYSVSREKKESFPLTVTSAQKNPTAFYLCASSLVRNTEAFFGQGTRLTVV.

The chain joins TRBV20-1 to TRBJ1-5; D gene uncertain. V lost 1 base and J lost 2, with 24 bases in between. Germline V CDR1 and CDR2: DFQATT, SNEGSKA (reference sequence). The CDR3 totals 19 residues. The CDR3 region is CSARAGSLVLGTGNQPQHF. DNA of the CDR3: TGCAGTGCTAGAGCCGGCAGCTTAGTCCTGGGAACCGGCAATCAGCCCCAGCATTTT.

This clonotype was picked up one time. The gene calls are TRBV30 and TRBJ2-3; D unclear. V shed 0 bases and J shed 4 bases, with 11 bases lying between them. There are 14 residues in the CDR3. Germline assignment: CDR1 GTSNPN and CDR2 SVGIG (reference sequence). The CDR3 region has the DNA TGTGCCTGGAGTGTGGGTGGGTGGGCAGATACGCAGTATTTT. Translating it yields CAWSVGGWADTQYF. Together with reference TRBV30 and TRBJ2-3, the CDR3 gives the full variable domain: SQTIHQWPATLVQPVGSPLSLECTVEGTSNPNLYWYRQAAGRGLQLLFYSVGIGQISSEVPQNLSASRPQDRQFILSSKKLLLSDSGFYLCAWSVGGWADTQYFGPGTRLTVL.

Details on this clonotype: Possible read error: a much larger clone is one base away. This chain connects TRBV19 to TRBJ2-7; perhaps TRBD1 as D (5 bases). V was pared by 5 bases and J by 9 bases, with 11 bases between. The germline gives CDR1 LNHDA, CDR2 SQIVND (reference sequence). The CDR3 length is 11 residues. CDR3 region: CASSSLGAQYF. CDR3 in DNA: TGTGCCAGTAGTTCCCTTGGGGCGCAGTACTTC.

Ten or more counts support this clonotype. V gene TRBV7-6 combines with J gene TRBJ1-5; a possible D gene is TRBD1 (6 bases). The V gene's germline CDR1 is SGHVS and CDR2 FNYEAQ. This CDR3 is built from 16 residues. V was trimmed by 2 bases and J by 5 bases, leaving 16 bases between them. CDR3 bases: TGTGCCAGCAGCTTAAGGGTAGGGGGATTTGATCAGCCCCAGCATTTT. Translation: CASSLRVGGFDQPQHF.

This clonotype showed up many times. The V and J genes are TRBV25-1 and TRBJ2-7; unclear D gene. The CDR3 is made up of 10 amino acids. Germline CDR1 and CDR2: MGHDK and SYGVNS. V was shortened by 8 bases and J by 5 bases, with 7 bases between the two germline ends. The DNA for the CDR3 is TGTGCCAGCGGCTGGGACGAGCAGTACTTC. This translates into CASGWDEQYF.

Details on this clonotype: Being one base from a much bigger clone, this may be a read error. V gene TRBV19 combines with J gene TRBJ2-3; no clear D. The CDR3 sequence is 13 residues long. V was trimmed by 9 bases and J by 2 bases, leaving 12 bases between them. Germline CDR1 is LNHDA and CDR2 is SQIVND (reference sequence). In nucleotides, the CDR3 is TGTGCCAGCGACCCCCTCCACACAGATACGCAGTATTTT. As protein: CASDPLHTDTQYF.

This clonotype was observed at least ten times. The J gene is TRBJ2-7, the V gene TRBV25-1, with unresolved D. V was clipped by 2 bases and J by 0 bases, with 5 bases between them. The CDR3 has 13 amino acids. Germline loops: CDR1 MGHDK, CDR2 SYGVNS. The CDR3 spells CASSEAHSYEQYF. DNA of the CDR3: TGTGCCAGCAGTGAAGCTCACTCCTACGAGCAGTACTTC.

This clonotype was found many times. The chain uses TRBV14 and TRBJ2-7; D is perhaps TRBD1 or TRBD2 (5 bases each). Trimming cost V 2 bases and J 2 bases, with 10 bases left between them. In germline, CDR1 is SGHDN, CDR2 FVKESK. There are 14 residues in the CDR3. The CDR3 loop reads CASSQHGTPYEQYF. CDR3 DNA sequence: TGTGCCAGCAGCCAACATGGGACCCCCTACGAGCAGTACTTC.

This clonotype was found many times. The gene calls are TRBV19 and TRBJ2-1; unclear D gene. The V and J ends lost 3 bases and 8 bases respectively, with 17 bases between them. In germline, CDR1 is LNHDA, CDR2 SQIVND (reference sequence). There are 15 residues in the CDR3. The DNA of the CDR3 is TGTGCCAGTAGTATTCTCGCCCTCCCCCAGGATGAGCAGTTCTTC. Its translation is CASSILALPQDEQFF.

In this sample, this clonotype turned up many times. This chain connects TRBV29-1 to TRBJ2-2, with D possibly called TRBD1 or TRBD2 (5 bases each). Trimming shortened V by 6 bases and J by 7 bases, and 12 bases separated the two germline ends. The CDR3 sequence is 12 residues long. Per germline, CDR1 SQVTM and CDR2 ANQGSEA. The CDR3 nucleotides read TGCAGCGTAGTTAAGGGGAGCGGGGAGCTGTTTTTT. This gives the protein CSVVKGSGELFF.

This clonotype was counted at least ten times. The chain carries TRBV20-1 and TRBJ2-7, with 11 bases that match TRBD1. The CDR3 runs to 15 residues. V was clipped by 1 base and J by 3 bases; unmatched bases: 5. Germline V gives CDR1 DFQATT, CDR2 SNEGSKA (reference sequence). CDR3 DNA: TGCAGTGCTAGAGCGGTCGGGACAGGGGGCTACGAGCAGTACTTC. Translation gives CSARAVGTGGYEQYF.

This clonotype was seen ten or more times. The chain links TRBV29-1 to TRBJ2-5; 8 bases line up with TRBD1. In germline, CDR1 is SQVTM, CDR2 ANQGSEA. V lost 6 bases, J lost 5 bases, and 5 bases stayed unmatched. This CDR3 is built from 12 residues. In nucleotides, the CDR3 is TGCAGCGTAGCGGACAGGGCGGAGACCCAGTACTTC. Translated: CSVADRAETQYF. Drawing the rest from reference TRBV29-1 and TRBJ2-5, the complete variable domain is SAVISQKPSRDICQRGTSLTIQCQVDSQVTMMFWYRQQPGQSLTLIATANQGSEATYESGFVIDKFPISRPNLTFSTLTVSNMSPEDSSIYLCSVADRAETQYFGPGTRLLVL.